The rows below give T cell receptor beta chains drawn from one sample of a study of blood T cell repertoires in COVID-19. The protocol was immunoSEQ multiplex PCR, while the TCRdb copy is restricted to in-frame clones and leaves out a portion. The sample consists of hundreds of thousands of clones, approximately 90% of them appearing once. The material sequenced was peripheral blood. The receptors shown here come from a man between 18 and 29 years old with active or convalescent COVID-19. The CDR3 runs from the conserved cysteine through the conserved F or W. Size is omitted from some rows. Given values are once, few, many or a class for expanded clones.

CSVQTGGIQPQHF	TRBV29-1	TRBJ1-5	-
CASSVEGSYGNTIYF	TRBV9	TRBJ1-3	-
CASSPDRGTETQYF	TRBV19	TRBJ2-5	-
CASSRGGLAESSYNEQFF	TRBV7-2	TRBJ2-1	-
CASSIDLLRPSTEAFF	TRBV19	TRBJ1-1	-
CASSQARQGYTEAFF	TRBV9	TRBJ1-1	-
CASSSSGIRAFF	TRBV5-1	TRBJ1-1	once
CASSLWGTPGPGANVLTF	TRBV27	TRBJ2-6	-
CASSSSRDRGRGYTF	TRBV9	TRBJ1-2	once
CASSVSPRQNTDTQYF	TRBV27	TRBJ2-3	-
CASSQDGRNQPQHF	TRBV4-3	TRBJ1-5	-
CASSRDRQETQYF	TRBV11-2	TRBJ2-5	-
CASSTTGTGGTDTQYF	TRBV19	TRBJ2-3	-
CASSHQTPNEKLFF	TRBV6-5	TRBJ1-4	-
CASSSGTGSYEQYF	TRBV6-2/TRBV6-3	TRBJ2-7	-
CASSLYFRGESNYGYTF	TRBV28	TRBJ1-2	-
CASSSAGGRFTEAFF	TRBV27	TRBJ1-1	-
CASSLGQRGFYEQYF	TRBV5-5	TRBJ2-7	-
CASSYSRVAGEQYF	TRBV6-5	TRBJ2-7	-
CATSRGGQVGPTGESQHF	TRBV15	TRBJ1-5	-
CASSESGRASTQYF	TRBV9	TRBJ2-3	-
CASSVSGLAGSIYPNEQFF	TRBV9	TRBJ2-1	-
CASAHNAGFYNTEAFF	TRBV12-5	TRBJ1-1	-
CASSLVRDQETQYF	TRBV5-4	TRBJ2-5	-
CASSDRTGPNTEAFF	TRBV28	TRBJ1-1	-
CASSEGATGELFF	TRBV2	TRBJ2-2	-
CASSLAGGISDTQYF	TRBV7-2	TRBJ2-3	once
CASSFFDRGGYTF	TRBV19	TRBJ1-2	once
CASSLLAGSYGYTF	TRBV5-1	TRBJ1-2	-
CSVVGGRAGETQYF	TRBV29-1	TRBJ2-5	-
CASSLGGEETQYF	TRBV12-3/TRBV12-4	TRBJ2-5	-
CASSLPGLSNTGELFF	TRBV11-3	TRBJ2-2	-
CASLPSGGHNEQFF	TRBV7-2	TRBJ2-1	-
CASRRDRGLSYEQYF	TRBV28	TRBJ2-7	-
CASSDQGHGELFF	TRBV5-1	TRBJ2-2	-
CASSPRHLSGSNSNQPQHF	TRBV6-6	TRBJ1-5	-
CASSMGLGAEMTEAFF	TRBV19	TRBJ1-1	-
CASSQASNSYNSPLHF	TRBV4-3	TRBJ1-6	-
CASSPETSSYGYTF	TRBV19	TRBJ1-2	-
CASSPGTSGTYEQYF	TRBV7-3	TRBJ2-7	-
CASSLVAGVDNEQFF	TRBV5-1	TRBJ2-1	-
CASSLQTNTEAFF	TRBV18	TRBJ1-1	-
CAISFIRGASYEQYF	TRBV10-3	TRBJ2-7	-
CASSRAEGVINAQYF	TRBV5-5	TRBJ2-5	-
CSVGTTYEQYF	TRBV29-1	TRBJ2-7	-
CASSRTDTEAFF	TRBV7-9	TRBJ1-1	-
CASSPPGVPDTQYF	TRBV6-5	TRBJ2-3	few
CASSLGTGAYEQYF	TRBV11-1	TRBJ2-7	-
CASSPQPGQSSGNTIYF	TRBV7-6	TRBJ1-3	-
CASSATGATNEKLFF	TRBV5-1	TRBJ1-4	once